A single T cell receptor beta chain is shown here with its context. In the original analysis: Amplified reference gene primers provided the basis for estimating nucleated cell counts. Generated by immunoSEQ multiplex PCR, the TCRdb table keeps only in-frame clones and is missing some. Clonal size and the V and J genes are those of that table, whereas D and trimming came from the DNA. The data show tens of thousands of clones, with 65% to 80% seen just once and 8.5% to 10% held by the top ten. V gave up 7 bases and J gave up 10 bases; unmatched junction bases: 7. The CDR3 contains 13 residues. Germline-derived CDR1 and CDR2 are SNHLY and FYNNEI. These data belong to a study of blood T cell repertoires in COVID-19. About the study: Samples of COVID-19 (acute and convalescent) were obtained from the United States, Italy and Spain. From T cells, B-cell-depleted T cells, or PBMCs came the material, which was cDNA or gDNA.

This clonotype was obtained from a woman aged 45-59 years with acute or convalescent COVID-19. Sample: peripheral blood. The chain links TRBV2 to TRBJ1-6, with 7 positions matching TRBD1. The CDR3: CASILTGSSPLHF. For the CDR3, the DNA is TGTGCCAGCATCCTGACAGGGTCATCACCCCTCCACTTT. Full variable domain (outside the CDR3, taken from reference TRBV2 and TRBJ1-6): EPEVTQTPSHQVTQMGQEVILRCVPISNHLYFYWYRQILGQKVEFLVSFYNNEISEKSEIFDDQFSVERPDGSNFTLKIRSTKLEDSAMYFCASILTGSSPLHFGNGTRLTVT.